The TCR beta chain under discussion was sequenced for a study of T cells after yellow fever vaccination. The sample holds many counts of this clonotype. Its target is unknown. This CDR3 is 15 amino acids long. The trim removed 4 bases at V and 2 bases at J, leaving 7 bases unmatched. Germline assignment: CDR1 SGHRS and CDR2 YFSETQ. The study's findings and limits: A faster peak, day 5 versus 15, was reached by the weaker secondary response.

TCRdb analysed the 5' RACE reads with MiXCR anew, one entry per CDR3 protein. The table shows over 110,000 distinct CDR3 sequences, with over 7% occurring only once. The sequenced sample was CD4+ T cells sorted from PBMCs, obtained 5 days after the yellow fever booster vaccination. This clonotype originated in a man between 25 and 39 years old who received the YFV17D yellow fever vaccine. This rearrangement joins TRBV5-1 to TRBJ2-7, with TRBD2 matching over 9 bases. CDR3: CASSPGAGGPYEQYF. The CDR3 nucleotides are TGCGCCAGCAGCCCGGGAGCGGGAGGACCCTACGAGCAGTACTTC.